A single sample is the source of the 7 T cell receptor beta chains below, sequenced in a study of spatial heterogeneity in lung cancer. TCRdb fed the 5' RACE reads into MiXCR, producing one record per CDR3 protein. The profile shows 20,000 to 25,000 distinct CDR3 sequences, 4% to 5% of them singletons. The time point was: sample taken at primary tumor resection. Whole RNA came from tumor, nontumor lung or frozen PBMC and was sequenced without being sorted. Source: PBMCs, taken at surgery. These receptors were collected from a male donor with early-stage non-small cell lung cancer.

This clonotype has a count of ten or more. The V gene is TRBV7-6, the J gene TRBJ2-1; 9 positions agree with TRBD1. The CDR3 sequence is 16 residues long. The germline CDR1 and CDR2 sequences are SGHVS and FNYEAQ. J was trimmed by 10 bases and V by 2 bases; bases with no gene match: 12. The CDR3 is CASSLSGTGGGQEQFF. CDR3 coding DNA: TGTGCCAGCAGCTTATCTGGTACAGGGGGCGGTCAAGAGCAGTTCTTC.

This clonotype has a count of ten or more. The V and J genes are TRBV7-3 and TRBJ2-2; 9 bases map to TRBD1. CDR1 is SGHTA, CDR2 FQGTGA, per germline. With 4 bases clipped from V and 6 bases from J, the junction kept 9 bases outside the gene matches. This CDR3 region has 16 residues. The CDR3 sequence: CASSYSGTGNPGELFF. The CDR3 DNA reads as TGTGCCAGCAGCTATTCCGGGACAGGGAATCCCGGGGAGCTGTTTTTT.

This clonotype was seen repeatedly, ten times or more. The gene calls are TRBV12-3 or TRBV12-4 and TRBJ1-2; a possible D gene is TRBD1 (6 bases). Trimming cost V 7 bases and J 7 bases, with 19 bases left between them. The CDR3 is 14 residues long. The CDR3: CASTFGQRVAGYTF. CDR3 nucleotide sequence: TGTGCCAGCACCTTTGGACAGCGTGTCGCTGGCTACACCTTC.

This clonotype was recorded many times. The rearrangement joins TRBV28 to TRBJ2-7; 9 nucleotides align to TRBD1. The CDR3 extends over 15 amino acids. Losses at the gene ends were 8 bases for V and 2 bases for J; bases not matched to a gene: 10. CDR1 and CDR2 (germline): MDHEN, SYDVKM. CDR3 sequence (DNA): TGTGCCAGCTCTCCCGGGACAGGGACGCCCTACGAGCAGTACTTC. Its translation is CASSPGTGTPYEQYF.

This clonotype was found many times. The rearrangement uses TRBV7-8 and TRBJ1-1; TRBD1 aligns across 7 bases. This CDR3 is built from 12 residues. Germline CDR1 is SGHVS and CDR2 is FQNEAQ. The J segment lost 10 bases and the V segment lost 5 bases, leaving 7 bases of the junction unmatched. The CDR3 loop is CASSPGGGGAFF. The CDR3 DNA reads as TGTGCCAGCAGCCCAGGGGGAGGCGGAGCTTTCTTT.

In its sample, this clonotype was seen many times. The J gene is TRBJ2-6, the V gene TRBV5-1; TRBD1 matches 9 bases. Germline V gene data show CDR1 as SGHRS and CDR2 as YFSETQ. The CDR3 runs to 20 residues. Trimming at V came to 4 bases and at J to 0 bases, leaving 14 bases not matched to a gene. CDR3 amino acids: CASSPGIPNRGLSGANVLTF. CDR3 in DNA: TGCGCCAGCAGCCCGGGGATACCGAACAGGGGGCTCTCTGGGGCCAACGTCCTGACTTTC.

This clonotype was picked up many times. This chain joins TRBV12-3 or TRBV12-4 and TRBJ1-1; TRBD1 might be the D (6 bases). This CDR3 has 13 residues. V was trimmed by 7 bases and J by 1 base, leaving 10 bases between them. In DNA, the CDR3 is TGTGCCAGCACAAAACAGGGGAACACTGAAGCTTTCTTT. It translates to CASTKQGNTEAFF.